The 10 T cell receptor beta chains below all came from one sample that was sequenced in a study of blood T cell repertoires in COVID-19. TCRdb's copy holds only in-frame clones and misses some; the assay was immunoSEQ multiplex PCR. The sample lists around 300,000 clones, about 90% seen once, with more than 0.85% in the top ten. Sequencing used peripheral blood. The receptors come from a woman in her 40s with COVID-19, enrolled during active disease.

The CDR3 region is CATLLNTEAFF. Written as DNA, the CDR3 is TGTGCCACCTTATTGAACACTGAAGCTTTCTTT. The gene calls are TRBV28 and TRBJ1-1; D gene unclear. This CDR3 is built from 11 residues. The ends were cut back, 10 bases at V and 0 bases at J, with 6 bases in the middle. Germline V lookup: CDR1 MDHEN, CDR2 SYDVKM.

Comments on this clone: Other DNA sequences in this sample translate to the same CDR3. The rearrangement uses TRBV18 and TRBJ2-7; 9 bases are a match to TRBD1. With 4 bases clipped from V and 3 bases from J, the junction kept 1 base outside the gene matches. Germline CDR1 and CDR2: KGHSH and LQKENI. This CDR3 has 13 amino acids. This CDR3 is CASSLGQGYEQYF. In nucleotides, the CDR3 is TGTGCCAGCTCACTGGGACAGGGCTACGAGCAGTACTTC.

The rearrangement joins TRBV4-3 to TRBJ2-5; 11 bases map to TRBD1. The CDR3 loop spans 17 amino acids. CDR1 is LGHNA and CDR2 is YSLEER in the germline V gene. J gave up 4 bases and V 4 bases, and 11 bases lay outside the gene matches. CDR3 protein: CASSPASGTGGRETQYF. Here the CDR3 DNA reads TGCGCCAGCAGCCCGGCCTCCGGGACAGGGGGTCGAGAGACCCAGTACTTC.

The chain carries TRBV18 and TRBJ2-3; D perhaps matches TRBD1 (6 bases). Trimming cost V 2 bases and J 3 bases, with 18 bases left between them. The germline gives CDR1 KGHSH, CDR2 LQKENI. The CDR3 consists of 17 residues. DNA of the CDR3: TGTGCCAGCTCACCAGGGGGCCGGGCCCCAAGGACAGATACGCAGTATTTT. Translating gives CASSPGGRAPRTDTQYF.

V and J are TRBV5-5 and TRBJ2-7; TRBD1 aligns across 8 bases. Trimming at V came to 4 bases and at J to 6 bases, leaving 15 bases not matched to a gene. Germline V gene lookup returns CDR1 SGHKS and CDR2 YYEKEE (reference sequence). There are 16 residues in the CDR3. CDR3 DNA: TGTGCCAGCAGCCCAGGACAGGGTATGAGGGGGCCCGAGCAGTACTTC. Translation gives CASSPGQGMRGPEQYF.

V usage is TRBV19 and J usage is TRBJ2-7; 7 bases agree with TRBD1. V lost 5 bases to trimming and J lost 3 bases; unmatched junction nucleotides: 7. Germline V gene sequence: CDR1 LNHDA, CDR2 SQIVND (reference sequence). This CDR3 has 14 amino acids. The CDR3 loop reads CASSEGRDSYEQYF. The CDR3 nucleotides are TGTGCCAGTAGTGAAGGCCGGGACAGCTACGAGCAGTACTTC.

The rearrangement links TRBV3-1 (or the pseudogene TRBV3-2) to TRBJ1-1, with no clear D. The CDR3 is made up of 14 amino acids. CDR1 and CDR2 (germline): LGHDT, YNNKEL (reference sequence). The V gene lost 1 base and the J gene lost 2 bases, with 8 bases spanning the gap. The CDR3 here is CASSQGAPNTEAFF. CDR3 DNA: TGTGCCAGCAGCCAAGGGGCACCCAACACTGAAGCTTTCTTT.

The V call is TRBV6-5, the J call TRBJ2-7, with D uncertain. Germline CDR1 and CDR2: MNHEY and SVGAGI. The CDR3 consists of 12 residues. V lost 5 bases, J lost 3 bases, and 8 bases lay in between. CDR3 sequence reads: CASSRTVYEQYF. CDR3 coding DNA: TGTGCCAGCAGTCGAACAGTCTACGAGCAGTACTTC.

The chain joins TRBV29-1 to TRBJ2-2; 9 bases agree with TRBD2. Trimming took 4 bases from V and 6 from J; bases not matched to a gene: 6. Per germline, CDR1 SQVTM and CDR2 ANQGSEA. CDR3 size: 14 residues. The CDR3 DNA reads TGCAGCGTTGTCGGGCGGGAGGGAGCCGGGGAGCTGTTTTTT. Translating it yields CSVVGREGAGELFF.

The chain recombines TRBV7-2 with TRBJ2-7; D possibly corresponds to TRBD1 (6 bases). The V and J ends lost 2 bases and 2 bases respectively, with 13 bases between them. Germline lookup yields CDR1 SGHTA and CDR2 FQGNSA. The CDR3 loop spans 15 amino acids. CDR3 in DNA: TGTGCCAGCAGCTTATACCAGGGGCCAACCTACGAGCAGTACTTC. Translating it yields CASSLYQGPTYEQYF.